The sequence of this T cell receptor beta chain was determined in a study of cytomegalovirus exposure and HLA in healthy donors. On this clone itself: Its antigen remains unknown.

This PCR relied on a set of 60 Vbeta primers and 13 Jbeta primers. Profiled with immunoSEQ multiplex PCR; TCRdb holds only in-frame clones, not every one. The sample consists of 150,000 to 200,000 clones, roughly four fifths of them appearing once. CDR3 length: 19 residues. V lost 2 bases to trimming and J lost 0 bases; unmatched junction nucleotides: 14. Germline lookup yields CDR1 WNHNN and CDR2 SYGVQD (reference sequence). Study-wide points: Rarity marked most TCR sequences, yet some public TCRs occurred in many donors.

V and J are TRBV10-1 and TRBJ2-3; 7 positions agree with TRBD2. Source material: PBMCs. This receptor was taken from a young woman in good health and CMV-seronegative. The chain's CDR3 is CASSEGVAGEMTSTDTQYF. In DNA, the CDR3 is TGCGCCAGCAGTGAGGGGGTGGCGGGAGAGATGACTAGCACAGATACGCAGTATTTT.